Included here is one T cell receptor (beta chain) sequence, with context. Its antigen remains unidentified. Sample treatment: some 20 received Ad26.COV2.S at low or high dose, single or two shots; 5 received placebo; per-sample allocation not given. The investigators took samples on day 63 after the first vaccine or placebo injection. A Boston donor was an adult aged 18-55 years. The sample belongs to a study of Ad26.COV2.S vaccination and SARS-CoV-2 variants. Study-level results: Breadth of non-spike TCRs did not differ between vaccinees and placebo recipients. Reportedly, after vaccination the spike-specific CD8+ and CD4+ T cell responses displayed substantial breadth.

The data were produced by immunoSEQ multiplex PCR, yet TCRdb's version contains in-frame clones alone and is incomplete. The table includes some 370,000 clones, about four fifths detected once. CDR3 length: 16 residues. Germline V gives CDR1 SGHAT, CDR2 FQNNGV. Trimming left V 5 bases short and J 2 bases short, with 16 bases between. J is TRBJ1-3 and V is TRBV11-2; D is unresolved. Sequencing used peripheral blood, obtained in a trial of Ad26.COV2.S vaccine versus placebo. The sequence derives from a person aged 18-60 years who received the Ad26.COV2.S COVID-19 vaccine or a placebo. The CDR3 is CASSTSWLSAGNTIYF. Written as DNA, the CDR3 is TGTGCCAGCAGCACAAGCTGGTTGTCGGCTGGAAACACCATATATTTT.